This is a list of T cell receptor beta chains from one sample in a study of blood T cell repertoires in COVID-19. Profiling relied on immunoSEQ multiplex PCR, and the TCRdb table lists in-frame clones only, not all of them. This table has more than 200,000 clones, 85% to 90% appearing once. The sequencing input was PBMCs or T cells enriched from blood (not recorded which). The receptors come from a woman in her twenties or thirties with acute COVID-19. CDR3s leave out the opening cysteine and the closing phenylalanine or tryptophan. The order of the fields is J gene, V gene, CDR3 protein.

TRBJ2-1	TRBV2	ASSESRVTHNEQF
TRBJ1-5	TRBV4-1	ASSPPRDSSRIDQPQH
TRBJ1-4	TRBV6-6	ASSYWQGRDEKLF
TRBJ2-4	TRBV9	ASSEGDLAKNIQY
TRBJ1-1	TRBV27	ASSRGQGARNTEAF
TRBJ1-2	TRBV6-5	ASSRGGQNYGYT
TRBJ1-1	TRBV27	ASSSPSRGNTEAF
TRBJ2-5	TRBV5-4	ASSFGRGEIGETQY
TRBJ1-6	TRBV6-5	ASSRDRDNSPLH
TRBJ1-4	TRBV28	ASSFPGQWNEKLF
TRBJ2-7	TRBV30	AWSPLTGPYEQY
TRBJ2-7	TRBV19	ASSRLMGSGGPEQY
TRBJ1-2	TRBV27	ASSFTRTWGYT
TRBJ2-1	TRBV7-6	ASSSSSTGQHNEQF
TRBJ1-2	TRBV7-9	ASSSGYGYT
TRBJ1-2	TRBV6-4	ASSESLAGRGGYT
TRBJ2-2	TRBV7-2	ASSPHPGTGSPAGELF
TRBJ1-3	TRBV5-1	ASSWVSGSGNTIY
TRBJ2-1	TRBV7-7	ASSPGLAAGEQF
TRBJ2-7	TRBV5-1	ASRGTGTYEQY
TRBJ1-4	TRBV9	ASSVRGTSNEKLF
TRBJ1-6	TRBV4-1	ASSQGSTGWGSPLH
TRBJ2-7	TRBV19	ASSVTGSLSYEQY
TRBJ2-7	TRBV28	ASSFPAGTGGEQY
TRBJ1-6	TRBV6-5	ASSWTGDNSPLH
TRBJ2-3	TRBV4-2	ASSYDIAGGLSDTQY
TRBJ2-4	TRBV4-2	ASSQGLANQY